These T cell receptor beta chains were read from a single sample in a study of shared clonotypes between healthy human individuals. Only in-frame clones appear in the TCRdb table, and some are missing; sequencing was by immunoSEQ multiplex PCR. The table includes roughly 2.6 million clones, 90% to 95% detected once. The sequenced material came from naive CD4+ T cells sorted from blood. These receptors were collected from a man aged 18 to 30 in good health. Both conserved end residues are part of each CDR3. The D gene is left open where the match is weak. Size values are once, few and many counts, or a class for expanded clones, and some rows have none.

d_call j_call clone_size v_call cdr3_nt cdr3_aa
NA TRBJ2-7 NA TRBV6-5 TGTGCCAGCAGTTCTCCCGATACAGGCCTAAGGTACTTC CASSSPDTGLRYF
TRBD2 TRBJ2-5 NA TRBV5-8 TGTGCCAGCAGCTTGGGGACTAGCGGGATTGGTCTGGAGACCCAGTACTTC CASSLGTSGIGLETQYF
NA TRBJ2-1 NA TRBV5-1 TGCGCCAGCAGCTTGGCCGGGAACGGCCTGGATGAGCAGTTCTTC CASSLAGNGLDEQFF
NA TRBJ2-3 NA TRBV5-6 TGTGCCAGCAGCCGGGGGACACTTCCTCACCAGTATTTT CASSRGTLPHQYF
NA TRBJ2-7 NA TRBV5-1 TGCGCCAGCAGCTGGGGGGACAAGGGGTTCCCCTACGAGCAGTACTTC CASSWGDKGFPYEQYF
TRBD1 TRBJ2-1 NA TRBV6-5 TGTGCCAGCAACCCCAGTGGACAGGGGTGGGATGAGCAGTTCTTC CASNPSGQGWDEQFF
NA TRBJ2-7 NA TRBV11-2 TGTGCCAGCAGCTTATGGTATCTTAACGAGCAGTACTTC CASSLWYLNEQYF
TRBD1 TRBJ1-3 NA TRBV4-1 TGCGCCAGCAGCCAAGGCCGGACAGGCGGTTGGAACACCATATATTTT CASSQGRTGGWNTIYF
NA TRBJ1-5 NA TRBV18 TGTGCCAGCTCAGCCAACCAGGGGAATCAGCCCCAGCATTTT CASSANQGNQPQHF
NA TRBJ1-3 few TRBV19 TGTGCCAGTAGGCCCCGGGCGGCAAACACCATATATTTT CASRPRAANTIYF
NA TRBJ2-1 NA TRBV7-2 TGTGCCAGCAGCTTAAACTACCCCAATGAGCAGTTCTTC CASSLNYPNEQFF
TRBD1 TRBJ2-7 NA TRBV5-4 TGTGCCAGCAGCGCCCCGGGACAGGTATCCTACGAGCAGTACTTC CASSAPGQVSYEQYF
NA TRBJ1-4 NA TRBV28 TGTGCCAGCAGTTCTCCAGGGCCAACTAATGAAAAACTGTTTTTT CASSSPGPTNEKLFF
NA TRBJ1-3 NA TRBV6-1 TGTGCCAGCACCGGCTCTGGAAACACCATATATTTT CASTGSGNTIYF
NA TRBJ2-3 NA TRBV5-1 TGCGCCAGCAGTTCACGACTTACTAGCACAGATACGCAGTATTTT CASSSRLTSTDTQYF
NA TRBJ1-1 few TRBV19 TGTGCCAGTATCAATGACGGGCTGGGCGGTGAAGCTTTCTTT CASINDGLGGEAFF
NA TRBJ2-1 NA TRBV5-1 TGCGCCAGCAGCTTGGTAGCCGGGAGCCCCAACAATGAGCAGTTCTTC CASSLVAGSPNNEQFF
TRBD1 TRBJ2-3 NA TRBV19 TGTGCCAGTAAAAGGGAGACACGGACAGGGGTCACAGATACGCAGTATTTT CASKRETRTGVTDTQYF
NA TRBJ2-1 NA TRBV5-1 TGCGCCAGCAGCTTGGTGGGAGCCTCCTACAATGAGCAGTTCTTC CASSLVGASYNEQFF
NA TRBJ2-5 NA TRBV10-2 TGCGCCAGCAGTGAACTGAAAGAGACCCAGTACTTC CASSELKETQYF
NA TRBJ1-2 NA TRBV7-8 TGTGCCAGCACCGCCGGGACACACTTCTACACCTTC CASTAGTHFYTF
NA TRBJ2-3 NA TRBV19 TGTGCCAGTAGCCCGGAGGGAACAGATACGCAGTATTTT CASSPEGTDTQYF
NA TRBJ1-4 NA TRBV19 TGTGCCAGTAGTATTCTAGCGACAGCAACTAATGAAAAACTGTTTTTT CASSILATATNEKLFF
NA TRBJ1-1 NA TRBV18 TGTGCCAGCTCACCACCAGGGTTGTTCGCGAACACTGAAGCTTTCTTT CASSPPGLFANTEAFF
NA TRBJ1-1 NA TRBV4-3 TGCGCCAGCAGCCAAGGTTCCCCCACTGAAGCTTTCTTT CASSQGSPTEAFF
NA TRBJ2-3 NA TRBV6-5 TGTGCCAGTGGGGATTTGAGGGGTACGCAGTATTTT CASGDLRGTQYF
TRBD2 TRBJ2-1 NA TRBV18 TGTGCCAGCTCTCAACTAGCGGGGGCGTGGAATGAGCAGTTCTTC CASSQLAGAWNEQFF
NA TRBJ1-3 NA TRBV29-1 TGCAGCGTGGGAGCGTGGAATGGAAACACCATATATTTT CSVGAWNGNTIYF